This T cell receptor (beta chain) was profiled in a study of high-grade serous ovarian cancer treatment subgroups. For the study at large: Mean per sample: about 15,000 reads, around 7,100 unique TCR beta rearrangements.

Note on this clone: What it binds is unknown.

Looked up from germline, CDR1 is SGHTA and CDR2 is FQGTGA. J was trimmed by 4 bases and V by 2 bases; bases with no gene match: 4. This CDR3 spans 14 amino acids. Whole-study findings and limits: Tumors within one patient showed repertoire similarity of 0.11 to 0.79. Clonal relatedness tracked neoantigen level, and by trend copy number and mutation load.

The tumor samples were collected prior to definitive surgery or chemotherapy. Profiling relied on immunoSEQ multiplex PCR, and the TCRdb table lists in-frame clones only, not all of them. The sample lists approximately 40,000 clones, 79% seen once, with roughly 3.2% in the top ten. This clonotype was sampled from a human donor with high-grade serous ovarian cancer. This chain links TRBV7-3 with TRBJ2-5; 7 nucleotides match TRBD1. Sequenced: tumor tissue. DNA for the CDR3: TGTGCCAGCAGCTTACAGGGGGACCGAGAGACCCAGTACTTC. It encodes CASSLQGDRETQYF.